This TCR beta chain originates from a study of T-cell memory formation after mild COVID-19. Whole-study context: For the most part, TCR clusters were specific to one donor.

Germline lookup yields CDR1 SGHNT and CDR2 YYREEE (reference sequence). V gave up 4 bases and J gave up 6 bases, with 14 bases separating them. The CDR3 covers 13 residues. Study-level results: Several responding clones turned up in pre-infection memory, indicating that cross-reactive memory may have taken part.

TCRdb re-called the 5' RACE reads through MiXCR, storing one row per CDR3 protein. The table shows roughly 300,000 distinct CDR3 sequences, with roughly 8.2% occurring only once. Note on this clonotype: Its matching antigen is unknown.

J is TRBJ2-7 and V is TRBV5-4, with D perhaps TRBD2 (6 bases). Specimen: PBMCs or a T cell subset sorted from them (not recorded which). The clonotype originates from a young man who had mild COVID-19 (a few samples of this study predate the infection). Cell type and time point are not known. CDR3 amino acids: CASSAGRPAEQYF. The CDR3 region has the DNA TGTGCCAGCAGCGCGGGACGGCCTGCCGAGCAGTACTTC. The whole variable domain, remainder taken from reference TRBV5-4 and TRBJ2-7, is ETGVTQSPTHLIKTRGQQVTLRCSSQSGHNTVSWYQQALGQGPQFIFQYYREEENGRGNFPPRFSGLQFPNYSSELNVNALELDDSALYLCASSAGRPAEQYFGPGTRLTVT.